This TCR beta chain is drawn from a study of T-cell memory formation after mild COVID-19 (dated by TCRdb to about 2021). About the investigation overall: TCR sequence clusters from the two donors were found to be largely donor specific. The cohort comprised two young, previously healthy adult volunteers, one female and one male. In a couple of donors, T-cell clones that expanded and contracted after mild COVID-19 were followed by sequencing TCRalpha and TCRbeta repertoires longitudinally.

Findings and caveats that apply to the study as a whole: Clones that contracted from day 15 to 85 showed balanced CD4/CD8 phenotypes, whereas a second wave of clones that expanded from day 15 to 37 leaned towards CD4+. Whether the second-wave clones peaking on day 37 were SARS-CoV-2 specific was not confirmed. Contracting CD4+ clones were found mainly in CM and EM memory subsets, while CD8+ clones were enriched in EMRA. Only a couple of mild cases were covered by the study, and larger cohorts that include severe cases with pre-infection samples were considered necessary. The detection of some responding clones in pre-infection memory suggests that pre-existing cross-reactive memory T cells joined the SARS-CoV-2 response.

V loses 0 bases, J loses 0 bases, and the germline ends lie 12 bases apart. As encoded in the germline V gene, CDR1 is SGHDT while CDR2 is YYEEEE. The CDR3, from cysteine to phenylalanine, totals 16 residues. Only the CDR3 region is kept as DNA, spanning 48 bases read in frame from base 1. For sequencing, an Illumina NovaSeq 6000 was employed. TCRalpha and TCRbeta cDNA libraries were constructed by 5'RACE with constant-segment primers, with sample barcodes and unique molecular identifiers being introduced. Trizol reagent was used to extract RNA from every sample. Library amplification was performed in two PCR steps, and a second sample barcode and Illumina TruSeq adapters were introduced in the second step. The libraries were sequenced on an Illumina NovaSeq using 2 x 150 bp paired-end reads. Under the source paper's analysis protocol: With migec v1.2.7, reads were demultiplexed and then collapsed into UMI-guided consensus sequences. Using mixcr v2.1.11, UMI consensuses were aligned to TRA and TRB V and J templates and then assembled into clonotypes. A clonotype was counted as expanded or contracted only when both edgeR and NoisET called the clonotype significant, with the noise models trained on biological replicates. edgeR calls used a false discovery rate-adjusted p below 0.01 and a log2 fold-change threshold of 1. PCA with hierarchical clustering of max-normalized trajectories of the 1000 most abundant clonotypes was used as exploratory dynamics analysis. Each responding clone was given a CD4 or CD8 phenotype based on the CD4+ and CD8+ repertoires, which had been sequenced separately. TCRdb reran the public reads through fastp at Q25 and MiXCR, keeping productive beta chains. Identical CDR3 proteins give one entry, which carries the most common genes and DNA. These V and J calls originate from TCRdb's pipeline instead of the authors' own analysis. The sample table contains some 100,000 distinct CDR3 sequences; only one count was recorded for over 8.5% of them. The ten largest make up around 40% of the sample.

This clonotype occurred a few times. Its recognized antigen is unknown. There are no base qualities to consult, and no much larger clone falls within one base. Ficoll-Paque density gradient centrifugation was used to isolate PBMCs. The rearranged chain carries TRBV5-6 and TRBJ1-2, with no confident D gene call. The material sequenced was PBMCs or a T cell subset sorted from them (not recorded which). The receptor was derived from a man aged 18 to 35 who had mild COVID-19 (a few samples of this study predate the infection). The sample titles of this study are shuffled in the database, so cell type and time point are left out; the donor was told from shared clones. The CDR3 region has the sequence CASSLGSLPANYGYTF. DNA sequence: TGTGCCAGCAGCTTGGGTTCGCTCCCCGCTAACTATGGCTACACCTTC.